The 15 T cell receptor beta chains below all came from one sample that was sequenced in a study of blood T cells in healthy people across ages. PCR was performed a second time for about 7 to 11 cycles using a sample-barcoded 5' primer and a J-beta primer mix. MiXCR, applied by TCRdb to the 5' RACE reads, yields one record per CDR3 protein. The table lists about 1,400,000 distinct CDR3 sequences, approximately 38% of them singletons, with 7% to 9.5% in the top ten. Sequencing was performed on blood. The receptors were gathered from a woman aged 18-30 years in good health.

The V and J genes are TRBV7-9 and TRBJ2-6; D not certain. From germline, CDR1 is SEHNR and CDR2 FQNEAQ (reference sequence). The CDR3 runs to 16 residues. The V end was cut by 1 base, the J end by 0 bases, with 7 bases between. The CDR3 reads CASSLEILSGANVLTF. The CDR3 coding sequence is TGTGCCAGCAGCTTAGAAATTCTCTCTGGGGCCAACGTCCTGACTTTC.

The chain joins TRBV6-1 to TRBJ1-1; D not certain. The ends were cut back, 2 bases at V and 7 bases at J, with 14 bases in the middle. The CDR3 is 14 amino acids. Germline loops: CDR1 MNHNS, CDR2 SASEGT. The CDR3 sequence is CASSEWSPTLEAFF. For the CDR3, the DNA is TGTGCCAGCAGTGAATGGTCCCCAACACTTGAAGCTTTCTTT.

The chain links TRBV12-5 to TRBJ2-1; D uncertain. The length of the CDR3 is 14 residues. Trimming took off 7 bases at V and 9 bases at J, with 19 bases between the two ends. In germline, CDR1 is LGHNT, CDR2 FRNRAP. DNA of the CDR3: TGTGCTAGTGCCTTTGGGGATAGCCGAGGTGAGCAGTTCTTC. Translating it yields CASAFGDSRGEQFF.

CDR3 DNA sequence: TGTGCCAGCACCCTCGGGACTCCCTCCTACAATGAGCAGTTCTTC. Translation: CASTLGTPSYNEQFF. This chain links TRBV6-2 or TRBV6-3 with TRBJ2-1; D perhaps matches TRBD2 (6 bases). The CDR3 loop spans 15 amino acids. Germline V gene sequence: CDR1 MNHEY, CDR2 SVGEGT. Trimming stripped 7 bases from V and 0 bases from J, with 13 bases between.

CDR3 bases: TGTGCCAGCAGCTCCCGGCATAGCTCGGAGACCCAGTACTTC. It encodes CASSSRHSSETQYF. The chain couples TRBV7-2 to TRBJ2-5, with unresolved D. The CDR3 runs 14 residues. V was pared by 4 bases and J by 5 bases, with 14 bases between. Germline lookup yields CDR1 SGHTA and CDR2 FQGNSA.

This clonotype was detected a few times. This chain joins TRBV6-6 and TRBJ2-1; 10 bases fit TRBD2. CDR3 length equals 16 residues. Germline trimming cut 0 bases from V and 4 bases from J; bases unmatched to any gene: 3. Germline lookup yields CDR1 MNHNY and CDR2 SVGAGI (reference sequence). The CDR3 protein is CASSYSEREGYNEQFF. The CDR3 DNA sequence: TGTGCCAGCAGTTACTCGGAGCGGGAGGGATACAATGAGCAGTTCTTC.

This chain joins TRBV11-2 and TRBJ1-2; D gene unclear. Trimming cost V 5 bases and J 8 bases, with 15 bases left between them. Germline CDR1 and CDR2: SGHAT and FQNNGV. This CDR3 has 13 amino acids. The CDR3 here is CASSQNTNWGYTF. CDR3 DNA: TGTGCCAGCAGCCAAAATACCAACTGGGGCTACACCTTC.

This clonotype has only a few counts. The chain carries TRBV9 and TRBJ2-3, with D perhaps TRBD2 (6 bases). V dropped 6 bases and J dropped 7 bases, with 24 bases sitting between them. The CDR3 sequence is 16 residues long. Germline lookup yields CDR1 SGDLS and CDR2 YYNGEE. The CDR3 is CASIPGGFAPSYTQYF. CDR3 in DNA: TGTGCCAGCATCCCCGGGGGATTCGCTCCTAGTTATACGCAGTATTTT.

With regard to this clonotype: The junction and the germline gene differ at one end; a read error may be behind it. The CDR3 nucleotides are TGCGCCAGCAGAGCTAACAGGGGCCCCTATGGGTACACCTTC. It yields the protein CASRANRGPYGYTF. The chain uses TRBV5-1 and TRBJ1-2; TRBD1 aligns across 7 bases. The V gene's germline CDR1 is SGHRS and CDR2 YFSETQ. This CDR3 has 14 amino acids.

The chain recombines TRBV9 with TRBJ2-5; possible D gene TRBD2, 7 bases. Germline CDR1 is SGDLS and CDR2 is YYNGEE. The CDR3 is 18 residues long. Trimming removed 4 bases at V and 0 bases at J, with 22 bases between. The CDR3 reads CASSPSVGGGAYQETQYF. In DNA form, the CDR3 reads TGTGCCAGCAGCCCCTCGGTGGGGGGGGGCGCGTACCAAGAGACCCAGTACTTC.

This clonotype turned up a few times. The CDR3 protein is CSAPRTGNEQFF. The CDR3 region has the DNA TGCAGTGCTCCTCGGACGGGGAATGAGCAGTTCTTC. The chain recombines TRBV20-1 with TRBJ2-1, with a tentative D call TRBD2 (5 bases). In germline, CDR1 is DFQATT, CDR2 SNEGSKA (reference sequence). V lost 5 bases and J lost 7, with 12 bases in between. The CDR3 has 12 residues.

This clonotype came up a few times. The CDR3 sequence: CSARGSGEERTQYF. The CDR3 DNA is TGCAGTGCTAGAGGTTCAGGGGAGGAGCGTACGCAGTATTTT. The V call is TRBV20-1, the J call TRBJ2-3; tentatively, D is TRBD1 or TRBD2 (6 bases each). Trimming left V 1 base short and J 8 bases short, with 16 bases between. Germline lookup yields CDR1 DFQATT and CDR2 SNEGSKA (reference sequence). The CDR3 spans 14 residues.

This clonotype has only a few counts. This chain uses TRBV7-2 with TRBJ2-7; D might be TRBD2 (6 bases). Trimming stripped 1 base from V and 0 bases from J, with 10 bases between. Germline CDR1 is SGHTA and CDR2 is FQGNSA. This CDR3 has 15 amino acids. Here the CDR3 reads CASSLDWTNSYEQYF. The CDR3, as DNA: TGTGCCAGCAGCTTAGATTGGACTAACTCCTACGAGCAGTACTTC.

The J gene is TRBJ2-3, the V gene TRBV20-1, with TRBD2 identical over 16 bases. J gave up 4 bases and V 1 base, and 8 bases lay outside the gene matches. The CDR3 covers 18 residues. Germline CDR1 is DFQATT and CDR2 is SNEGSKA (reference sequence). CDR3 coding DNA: TGCAGTGCTAGAGGGGGACTAGCGGGAGGGAAAGGAGCAGATACGCAGTATTTT. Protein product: CSARGGLAGGKGADTQYF.

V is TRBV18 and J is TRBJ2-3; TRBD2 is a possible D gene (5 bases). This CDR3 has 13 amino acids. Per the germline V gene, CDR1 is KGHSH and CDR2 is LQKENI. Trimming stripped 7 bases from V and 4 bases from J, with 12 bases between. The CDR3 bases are TGTGCCAGCTTAGGGCTAGCAGCAGATACGCAGTATTTT. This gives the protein CASLGLAADTQYF.